The 26 T cell receptor beta chains presented below share a single source sample, sequenced in a study of T-cell memory formation after mild COVID-19. Each CDR3 protein is one row after TCRdb ran MiXCR on the 5' RACE reads. Of some 490,000 distinct CDR3 sequences detected, roughly 20% appear once; the ten largest clones hold 9% to 15%. Sequenced: PBMCs or a T cell subset sorted from them (not recorded which). These receptors originate from an adult woman who had mild COVID-19 (a few samples of this study predate the infection). Cell type and time point are not known.

This clonotype was counted ten times or more. The chain joins TRBV12-3 or TRBV12-4 to TRBJ2-3, with TRBD2 matching over 10 bases. The trim removed 4 bases at V and 4 bases at J, leaving 8 bases unmatched. The CDR3 spans 16 residues. CDR3 loop: CASSSTSGNGADTQYF. The CDR3 DNA follows: TGTGCCAGCAGTTCCACTAGCGGGAACGGGGCAGATACGCAGTATTTT.

The V gene is TRBV7-7, the J gene TRBJ2-5; 7 bases align to TRBD1. From germline, CDR1 is SSHAT and CDR2 FNYEAQ (reference sequence). The CDR3 totals 15 residues. The V gene end was trimmed by 4 bases and the J gene end by 2 bases; junction bases not matched to a gene: 7. In DNA, the CDR3 is TGTGCCAGCAGCTACGGGACAGCTCGACAAGAGACCCAGTACTTC. This encodes CASSYGTARQETQYF.

The chain combines TRBV7-8 with TRBJ2-1; D gene ambiguous. Trimming pared 6 bases from V and 4 bases from J, leaving 16 bases between. This CDR3 comprises 15 residues. Germline V gives CDR1 SGHVS, CDR2 FQNEAQ. CDR3 DNA sequence: TGTGCCAGCAGTGCCTTTCGAGGTCAGTACAATGAGCAGTTCTTC. Protein sequence: CASSAFRGQYNEQFF. Supplemented by reference TRBV7-8 and TRBJ2-1, the full variable domain reads GAGVSQSPRYKVAKRGQDVALRCDPISGHVSLFWYQQALGQGPEFLTYFQNEAQLDKSGLPSDRFFAERPEGSVSTLKIQRTQQEDSAVYLCASSAFRGQYNEQFFGPGTRLTVL.

This clonotype was observed a single time. A much bigger clone sits one base away, suggesting this may be a read error. The chain employs TRBV7-9 and TRBJ1-1, with D uncertain. V was trimmed by 1 base and J by 3 bases, leaving 3 bases between them. This CDR3 contains 12 residues. Germline values: CDR1 SEHNR, CDR2 FQNEAQ (reference sequence). This CDR3 is CASSLVHTEAFF. CDR3 in DNA: TGTGCCAGCAGCTTAGTTCACACTGAAGCTTTCTTT.

This chain uses TRBV2 with TRBJ1-2; no clear D gene. The CDR3 loop spans 16 amino acids. CDR1 is SNHLY, CDR2 FYNNEI, per germline. Trimming pared 5 bases from V and 4 bases from J, leaving 20 bases between. As DNA, the CDR3 is TGTGCCAGCAGTTTTAAGATGGTCTCCCCCCCCTATGGCTACACCTTC. Its translation is CASSFKMVSPPYGYTF.

The genes are TRBV7-2 and TRBJ1-5; D gene unclear. Germline-derived CDR1 and CDR2 are SGHTA and FQGNSA. The CDR3 runs 15 residues. Trimming pared 1 base from V and 0 bases from J, leaving 7 bases between. The CDR3 sequence: CASSLVWNSNQPQHF. CDR3 nucleotide sequence: TGTGCCAGCAGCTTAGTATGGAATAGCAATCAGCCCCAGCATTTT.

This clonotype was seen only a few times. The chain joins TRBV9 to TRBJ2-7, with a tentative D call TRBD1 (6 bases). The CDR3 consists of 15 residues. From germline, CDR1 is SGDLS and CDR2 YYNGEE. V was trimmed by 0 bases and J by 6 bases, leaving 16 bases between them. In DNA form, the CDR3 reads TGTGCCAGCAGCGTAGAGCTGGGGGCCCAAGGCGAGCAGTACTTC. Translation gives CASSVELGAQGEQYF.

This clonotype was found many times. This chain joins TRBV12-3 or TRBV12-4 and TRBJ1-1; no firm D call. CDR3 length: 13 residues. Trimming removed 6 bases at V and 0 bases at J, with 8 bases between. The CDR3 sequence: CASSFQMNTEAFF. The CDR3 nucleotides are TGTGCCAGCAGCTTTCAGATGAACACTGAAGCTTTCTTT.

The rearrangement links TRBV4-1 to TRBJ1-3, with unresolved D. Germline V gene data show CDR1 as MGHRA and CDR2 as YSYEKL. The CDR3 extends over 15 amino acids. V gave up 2 bases and J gave up 6 bases, with 14 bases separating them. The CDR3: CASSQRAGEANTIYF. The CDR3 DNA reads as TGCGCCAGCAGCCAACGGGCCGGAGAGGCAAACACCATATATTTT.

This clonotype was found many times. A read error may produce the germline difference seen at one junction end. The J gene is TRBJ2-3, the V gene TRBV20-1, with D possibly being TRBD1 or TRBD2 (6 bases each). The V gene's germline CDR1 is DFQATT and CDR2 SNEGSKA (reference sequence). The CDR3 loop spans 15 amino acids. CDR3 sequence: CSAHPGTPSRGGLDF. The CDR3, as DNA: TGCAGTGCTCACCCCGGGACTCCGTCCAGAGGGGGGTTGGATTTT.

The V and J genes are TRBV29-1 and TRBJ2-1, with 12 bases aligning to TRBD2. With 3 bases clipped from V and 3 bases from J, the junction kept 9 bases outside the gene matches. CDR3 size: 17 residues. CDR1 is SQVTM and CDR2 is ANQGSEA in the germline V gene. The CDR3 region has the DNA TGCAGCGTTGAGAGCATGACTAGCGGGGGCGGCTACAATGAGCAGTTCTTC. As protein: CSVESMTSGGGYNEQFF.

This clonotype has a handful of counts. The CDR3 sequence: CASSRQTGGYEQYF. DNA of the CDR3: TGTGCCAGCAGCCGACAGACAGGGGGCTACGAGCAGTACTTC. J is TRBJ2-7 and V is TRBV14; 9 bases match TRBD1. J gave up 3 bases and V 4 bases, and 4 bases lay outside the gene matches. Germline lookup yields CDR1 SGHDN and CDR2 FVKESK. This CDR3 has 14 residues.

This clonotype was counted only a few times. This rearrangement joins TRBV12-3 or TRBV12-4 to TRBJ2-1; D may be TRBD2 (6 bases). The CDR3 totals 15 residues. Trimming pared 7 bases from V and 4 bases from J, leaving 17 bases between. CDR3 residues: CASTRGPRGYNEQFF. DNA for the CDR3: TGTGCCAGCACCCGGGGTCCCCGGGGGTACAATGAGCAGTTCTTC.

The CDR3 DNA reads as TGCGCCAGCAAAACTGAAGCTTTCTTT. Protein product: CASKTEAFF. The chain recombines TRBV4-3 with TRBJ1-1, with D unresolved. The V end was cut by 7 bases, the J end by 5 bases, with 2 bases between. The CDR3 length is 9 residues. Germline V gene sequence: CDR1 LGHNA, CDR2 YSLEER.

This clonotype was counted at least ten times. The V and J genes are TRBV12-3 or TRBV12-4 and TRBJ2-3, with D perhaps being TRBD1 or TRBD2 (6 bases each). V lost 1 base to trimming and J lost 6 bases, with 11 bases between them. CDR3 length: 14 residues. This CDR3 reads CASSLGGAPDTQYF. The DNA for the CDR3 is TGTGCCAGCAGTTTAGGGGGGGCTCCCGATACGCAGTATTTT.

A few counts support this clonotype. The chain employs TRBV5-1 and TRBJ2-7; either TRBD1 or TRBD2 may fit D (5 bases each). This CDR3 is built from 14 residues. In germline, CDR1 is SGHRS, CDR2 YFSETQ. Trimming left V 3 bases short and J 3 bases short, with 13 bases between. CDR3 protein: CASSWDDFNYEQYF. The CDR3 DNA is TGCGCCAGCAGCTGGGACGACTTCAACTACGAGCAGTACTTC. The variable domain in full, with the rest retrieved from reference TRBV5-1 and TRBJ2-7, is KAGVTQTPRYLIKTRGQQVTLSCSPISGHRSVSWYQQTPGQGLQFLFEYFSETQRNKGNFPGRFSGRQFSNSRSEMNVSTLELGDSALYLCASSWDDFNYEQYFGPGTRLTVT.

This chain uses TRBV3-1 with TRBJ1-1; perhaps TRBD1 as D (6 bases). CDR1 is LGHDT, CDR2 YNNKEL, per germline (reference sequence). Trimming took off 0 bases at V and 11 bases at J, with 13 bases between the two ends. The CDR3 is 13 residues long. CDR3 protein: CASSQDRWGRAFF. DNA of the CDR3: TGTGCCAGCAGCCAAGATCGTTGGGGGCGGGCTTTCTTT.

In DNA, the CDR3 is TGTGCCAGCAGTCTCTGGCAGAACACTGAAGCTTTCTTT. It translates to CASSLWQNTEAFF. The chain has TRBV2 and TRBJ1-1; D remains unclear. This CDR3 is 13 amino acids long. V was shortened by 5 bases and J by 1 base, with 8 bases between the two germline ends. The germline V gene encodes CDR1 SNHLY and CDR2 FYNNEI. The full variable domain, completed using reference TRBV2 and TRBJ1-1, is EPEVTQTPSHQVTQMGQEVILRCVPISNHLYFYWYRQILGQKVEFLVSFYNNEISEKSEIFDDQFSVERPDGSNFTLKIRSTKLEDSAMYFCASSLWQNTEAFFGQGTRLTVV.

The chain carries TRBV5-1 and TRBJ2-6, with D tentatively TRBD2 (5 bases). The CDR3 contains 14 residues. The V end lost 4 bases, the J end lost 0 bases, and 5 bases lay between the germline ends. Germline CDR1 reads SGHRS; CDR2 reads YFSETQ. The CDR3 protein is CASSRDSGANVLTF. The DNA for the CDR3 is TGCGCCAGCAGCCGGGACTCTGGGGCCAACGTCCTGACTTTC.

The table lists this clonotype with a few counts. The rearrangement joins TRBV25-1 to TRBJ1-5; 7 positions agree with TRBD1. The CDR3 has 19 amino acids. After removal of 3 bases from V and 3 bases from J, the junction contained 17 bases not matched to a gene. Germline CDR1 MGHDK, CDR2 SYGVNS. DNA for the CDR3: TGTGCCAGCAGTGAGTCCGAAGCCACTAACACAGGGGCCAATCAGCCCCAGCATTTT. Translation: CASSESEATNTGANQPQHF.

This clonotype was picked up a small number of times. The chain is built from TRBV9 and TRBJ2-1; the D gene is possibly TRBD2 (7 bases). The CDR3 contains 15 residues. Trimming took off 3 bases at V and 9 bases at J, with 19 bases between the two ends. Germline V gene data show CDR1 as SGDLS and CDR2 as YYNGEE. The CDR3 coding sequence is TGTGCCAGCAGCGGGGAGGGGGGGATGAGCGGTGAGCAGTTCTTC. Its translation: CASSGEGGMSGEQFF.

This clonotype appeared a few times. The V call is TRBV5-1, the J call TRBJ2-7; possible D gene TRBD1, 5 bases. This CDR3 comprises 15 residues. Germline CDR1 and CDR2: SGHRS and YFSETQ. V was shortened by 0 bases and J by 0 bases, with 10 bases between the two germline ends. CDR3 in amino acids: CASSLEPGRSYEQYF. As DNA, the CDR3 is TGCGCCAGCAGCTTGGAGCCAGGGCGCTCCTACGAGCAGTACTTC.

This sequence joins TRBV7-9 and TRBJ2-2; the match to TRBD2 covers 11 bases. V was clipped by 4 bases and J by 5 bases; unmatched bases: 6. In germline, CDR1 is SEHNR, CDR2 FQNEAQ (reference sequence). The CDR3 runs to 16 residues. DNA for the CDR3: TGTGCCAGCAGCTCTTTAGCGGGAGGGCGTACCGGGGAGCTGTTTTTT. This translates into CASSSLAGGRTGELFF.

This chain connects TRBV11-2 to TRBJ2-2; TRBD2 is a possible D gene (5 bases). In germline, CDR1 is SGHAT, CDR2 FQNNGV. The CDR3 totals 16 residues. V was trimmed by 1 base and J by 0 bases, leaving 9 bases between them. The chain's CDR3 is CASSLAGRANTGELFF. The CDR3 DNA reads TGTGCCAGCAGCTTAGCGGGAAGAGCGAACACCGGGGAGCTGTTTTTT. Full variable domain (remainder filled in from reference TRBV11-2 and TRBJ2-2): EAGVAQSPRYKIIEKRQSVAFWCNPISGHATLYWYQQILGQGPKLLIQFQNNGVVDDSQLPKDRFSAERLKGVDSTLKIQPAKLEDSAVYLCASSLAGRANTGELFFGEGSRLTVL.

This sequence joins TRBV11-2 and TRBJ2-7; 7 positions match TRBD1. CDR1 is SGHAT, CDR2 FQNNGV, per germline. V dropped 2 bases and J dropped 2; count of bases not matched to a gene: 6. The CDR3 contains 15 residues. CDR3 protein: CASSLFGTDAYEQYF. The CDR3 nucleotides read TGTGCCAGCAGCTTATTTGGGACAGACGCCTACGAGCAGTACTTC.

The chain employs TRBV29-1 and TRBJ2-1, with 15 bases lining up with TRBD2. Looked up from germline, CDR1 is SQVTM and CDR2 is ANQGSEA. CDR3 length: 15 amino acids. J was trimmed by 4 bases and V by 6 bases; bases with no gene match: 4. The CDR3 DNA sequence: TGCAGCGTAGGACTAGCGGGAGGGCAATACAATGAGCAGTTCTTC. This encodes CSVGLAGGQYNEQFF.